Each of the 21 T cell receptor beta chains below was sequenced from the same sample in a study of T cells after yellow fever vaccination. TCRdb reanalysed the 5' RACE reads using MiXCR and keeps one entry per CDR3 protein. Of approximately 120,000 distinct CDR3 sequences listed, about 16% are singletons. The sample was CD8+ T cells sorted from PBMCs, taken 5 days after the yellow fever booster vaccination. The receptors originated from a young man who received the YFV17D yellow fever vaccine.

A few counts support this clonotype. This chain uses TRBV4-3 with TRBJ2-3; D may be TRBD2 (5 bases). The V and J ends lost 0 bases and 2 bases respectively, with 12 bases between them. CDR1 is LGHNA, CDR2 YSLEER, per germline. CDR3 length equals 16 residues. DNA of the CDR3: TGCGCCAGCAGCCAAGAGACCGGGGTACACACAGATACGCAGTATTTT. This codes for CASSQETGVHTDTQYF.

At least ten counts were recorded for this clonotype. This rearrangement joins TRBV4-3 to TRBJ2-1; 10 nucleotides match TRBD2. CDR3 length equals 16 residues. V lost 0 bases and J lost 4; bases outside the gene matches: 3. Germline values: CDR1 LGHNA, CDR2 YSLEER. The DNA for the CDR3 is TGCGCCAGCAGCCAAGAGAGTAGCGGGGGGTACAATGAGCAGTTCTTC. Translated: CASSQESSGGYNEQFF.

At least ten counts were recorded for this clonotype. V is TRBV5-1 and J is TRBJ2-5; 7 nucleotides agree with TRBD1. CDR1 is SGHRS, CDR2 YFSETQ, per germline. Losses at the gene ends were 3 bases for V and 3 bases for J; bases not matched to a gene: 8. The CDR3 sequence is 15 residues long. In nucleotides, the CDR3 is TGCGCCAGCAGCTACACCGCCGGGACAGAAGAGACCCAGTACTTC. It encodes CASSYTAGTEETQYF.

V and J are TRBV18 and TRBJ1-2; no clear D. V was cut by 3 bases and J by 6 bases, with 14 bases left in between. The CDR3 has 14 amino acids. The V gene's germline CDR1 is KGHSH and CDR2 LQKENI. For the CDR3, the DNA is TGTGCCAGCTCACCCCCCGGGAACTCGGATGGCTACACCTTC. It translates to CASSPPGNSDGYTF.

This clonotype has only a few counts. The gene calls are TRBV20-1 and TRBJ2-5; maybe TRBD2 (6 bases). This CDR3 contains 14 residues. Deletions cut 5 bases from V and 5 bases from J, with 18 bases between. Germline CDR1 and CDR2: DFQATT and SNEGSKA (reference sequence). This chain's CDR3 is CSAGRDWREETQYF. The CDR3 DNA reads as TGCAGTGCTGGCCGGGACTGGAGAGAGGAGACCCAGTACTTC.

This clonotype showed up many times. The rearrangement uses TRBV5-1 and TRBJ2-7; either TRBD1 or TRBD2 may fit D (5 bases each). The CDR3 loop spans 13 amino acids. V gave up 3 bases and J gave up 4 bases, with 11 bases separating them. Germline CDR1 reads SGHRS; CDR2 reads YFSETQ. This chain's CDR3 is CASSSGRQYEQYF. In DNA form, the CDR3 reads TGCGCCAGCAGCTCGGGACGACAGTACGAGCAGTACTTC.

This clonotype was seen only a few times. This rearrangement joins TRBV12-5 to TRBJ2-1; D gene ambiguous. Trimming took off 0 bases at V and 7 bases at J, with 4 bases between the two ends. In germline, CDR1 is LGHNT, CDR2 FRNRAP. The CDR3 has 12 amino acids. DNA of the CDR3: TGTGCTAGTGGTTTGGTTGCGAATGAGCAGTTCTTC. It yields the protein CASGLVANEQFF. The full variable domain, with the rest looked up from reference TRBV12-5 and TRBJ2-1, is DARVTQTPRHKVTEMGQEVTMRCQPILGHNTVFWYRQTMMQGLELLAYFRNRAPLDDSGMPKDRFSAEMPDATLATLKIQPSEPRDSAVYFCASGLVANEQFFGPGTRLTVL.

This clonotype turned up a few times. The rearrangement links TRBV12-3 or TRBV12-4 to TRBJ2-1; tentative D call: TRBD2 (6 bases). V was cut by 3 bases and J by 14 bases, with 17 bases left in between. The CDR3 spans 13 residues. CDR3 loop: CASSLGLGPLKFF. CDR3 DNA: TGTGCCAGCAGTTTGGGACTTGGCCCCCTCAAGTTCTTC.

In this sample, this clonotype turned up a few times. CDR3 region: CSASPEGYGYTF. The DNA for the CDR3 is TGCAGTGCTAGTCCGGAGGGCTATGGCTACACCTTC. The rearrangement links TRBV20-1 to TRBJ1-2; the D is unclear. The ends were cut back, 3 bases at V and 4 bases at J, with 9 bases in the middle. The CDR3 is made up of 12 amino acids. Germline lookup yields CDR1 DFQATT and CDR2 SNEGSKA (reference sequence).

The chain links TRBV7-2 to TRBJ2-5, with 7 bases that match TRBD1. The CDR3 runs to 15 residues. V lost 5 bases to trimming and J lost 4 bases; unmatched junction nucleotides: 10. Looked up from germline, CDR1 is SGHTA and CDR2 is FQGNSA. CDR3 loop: CASSPETGTAETQYF. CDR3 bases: TGTGCCAGCAGCCCCGAGACAGGGACGGCAGAGACCCAGTACTTC.

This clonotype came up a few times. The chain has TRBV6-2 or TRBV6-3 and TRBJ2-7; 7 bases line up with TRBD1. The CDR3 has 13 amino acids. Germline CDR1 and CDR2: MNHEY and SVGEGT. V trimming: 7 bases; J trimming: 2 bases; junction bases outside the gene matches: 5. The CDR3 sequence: CASNSDRTYEQYV. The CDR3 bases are TGTGCCAGCAATTCGGACAGGACCTACGAGCAGTACGTC.

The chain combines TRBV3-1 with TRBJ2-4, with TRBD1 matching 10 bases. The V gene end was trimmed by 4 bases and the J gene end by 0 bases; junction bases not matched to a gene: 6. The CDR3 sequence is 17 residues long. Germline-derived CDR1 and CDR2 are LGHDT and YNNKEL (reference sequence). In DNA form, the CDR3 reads TGTGCCAGCAGCCCGCACGACAGGGGGCAAGCCAAAAACATTCAGTACTTC. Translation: CASSPHDRGQAKNIQYF. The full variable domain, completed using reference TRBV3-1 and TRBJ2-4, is DTAVSQTPKYLVTQMGNDKSIKCEQNLGHDTMYWYKQDSKKFLKIMFSYNNKELIINETVPNRFSPKSPDKAHLNLHINSLELGDSAVYFCASSPHDRGQAKNIQYFGAGTRLSVL.

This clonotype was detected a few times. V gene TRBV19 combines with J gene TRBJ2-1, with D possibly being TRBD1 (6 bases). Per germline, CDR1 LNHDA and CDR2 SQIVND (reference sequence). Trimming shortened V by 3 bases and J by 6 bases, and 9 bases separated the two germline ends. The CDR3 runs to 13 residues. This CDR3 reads CASSMDRVNEQFF. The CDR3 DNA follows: TGTGCCAGTAGTATGGACAGAGTCAATGAGCAGTTCTTC.

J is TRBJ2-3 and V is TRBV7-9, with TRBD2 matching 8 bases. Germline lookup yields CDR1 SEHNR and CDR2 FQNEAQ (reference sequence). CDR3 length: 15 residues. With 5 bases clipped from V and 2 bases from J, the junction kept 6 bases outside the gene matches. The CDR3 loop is CASSLSGLDTDTQYF. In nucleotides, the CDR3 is TGTGCCAGCAGCCTATCGGGACTAGACACAGATACGCAGTATTTT.

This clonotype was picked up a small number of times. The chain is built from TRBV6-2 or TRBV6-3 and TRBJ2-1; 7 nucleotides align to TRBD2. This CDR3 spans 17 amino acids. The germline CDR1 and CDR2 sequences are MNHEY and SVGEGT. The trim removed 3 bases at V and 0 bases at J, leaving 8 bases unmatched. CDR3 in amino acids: CASSYPERGVSYNEQFF. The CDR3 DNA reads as TGTGCCAGCAGTTATCCGGAGCGGGGAGTCTCCTACAATGAGCAGTTCTTC.

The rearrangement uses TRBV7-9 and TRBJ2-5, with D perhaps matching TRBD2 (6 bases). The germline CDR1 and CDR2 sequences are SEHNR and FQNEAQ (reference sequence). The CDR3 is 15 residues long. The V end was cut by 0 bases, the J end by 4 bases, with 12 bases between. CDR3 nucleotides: TGTGCCAGCAGCTTAGCGTCACTGGGGGGAGAGACCCAGTACTTC. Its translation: CASSLASLGGETQYF.

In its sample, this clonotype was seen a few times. CDR3: CASSLEPRPDTQYF. CDR3 coding DNA: TGCGCCAGCAGCCTCGAACCAAGGCCAGATACGCAGTATTTT. The chain carries TRBV4-1 and TRBJ2-3; no firm D call. V was trimmed by 4 bases and J by 4 bases, leaving 12 bases between them. The V gene's germline CDR1 is MGHRA and CDR2 YSYEKL. This CDR3 is built from 14 residues.

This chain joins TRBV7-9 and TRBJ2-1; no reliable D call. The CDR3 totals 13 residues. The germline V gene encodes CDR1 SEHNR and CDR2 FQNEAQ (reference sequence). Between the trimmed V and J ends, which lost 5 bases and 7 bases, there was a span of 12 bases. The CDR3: CASSPFHSNEQFF. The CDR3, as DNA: TGTGCCAGCAGCCCCTTCCACAGTAATGAGCAGTTCTTC.

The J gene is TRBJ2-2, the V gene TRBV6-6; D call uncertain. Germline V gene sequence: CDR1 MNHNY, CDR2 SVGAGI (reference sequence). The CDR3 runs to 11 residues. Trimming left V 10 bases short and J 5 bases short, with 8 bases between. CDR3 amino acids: CATWGTGELFF. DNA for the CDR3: TGTGCCACCTGGGGTACCGGGGAGCTGTTTTTT.

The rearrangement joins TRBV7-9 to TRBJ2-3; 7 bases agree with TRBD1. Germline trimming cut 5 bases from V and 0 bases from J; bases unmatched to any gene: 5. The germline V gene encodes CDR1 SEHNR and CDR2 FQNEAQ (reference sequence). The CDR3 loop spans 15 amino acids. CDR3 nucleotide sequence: TGTGCCAGCAGCCCGGGACAGATCAGCACAGATACGCAGTATTTT. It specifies CASSPGQISTDTQYF.

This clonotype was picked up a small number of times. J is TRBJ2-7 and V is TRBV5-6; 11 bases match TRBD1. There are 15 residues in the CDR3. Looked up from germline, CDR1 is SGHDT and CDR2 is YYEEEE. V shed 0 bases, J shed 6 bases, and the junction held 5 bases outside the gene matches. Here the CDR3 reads CASSLGPGTGGEQYF. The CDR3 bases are TGTGCCAGCAGCTTGGGCCCCGGGACAGGGGGCGAGCAGTACTTC.